The 30 T cell receptor beta chains presented below share a single source sample, sequenced in a study of cytomegalovirus exposure and HLA in healthy donors. PCR was performed using 60 Vbeta and 13 Jbeta primers. The table came from immunoSEQ multiplex PCR; TCRdb's copy has only in-frame clones and leaves some out. Of approximately 180,000 clones in the sample, roughly 76% were seen once. The sequenced material came from PBMCs. The receptor set was obtained from a woman aged 18-29 years in good health and CMV-seropositive.

The J gene is TRBJ2-7, the V gene TRBV6-1; 8 nucleotides line up with TRBD1. CDR3 length: 15 amino acids. Per germline, CDR1 MNHNS and CDR2 SASEGT. The junction had 15 bases not matched to a gene; V was cut back by 8 bases and J by 6 bases. CDR3 nucleotides: TGTGCCAGCTATCCTGGACAGGGATTAGGGAGCGAGCAGTACTTC. Its translation is CASYPGQGLGSEQYF.

The chain links TRBV2 to TRBJ1-1; D ambiguous. Germline V lookup: CDR1 SNHLY, CDR2 FYNNEI. The germline V and J ends were trimmed by 5 bases and 11 bases, with 9 bases remaining between them. This CDR3 comprises 10 residues. The chain's CDR3 is CASSLSWAFF. For the CDR3, the DNA is TGTGCCAGCAGTCTATCATGGGCTTTCTTT.

The genes are TRBV5-4 and TRBJ1-1, with D tentatively TRBD1 (5 bases). Germline lookup yields CDR1 SGHNT and CDR2 YYREEE (reference sequence). The germline V and J ends were trimmed by 4 bases and 8 bases, with 15 bases remaining between them. CDR3 size: 13 residues. CDR3 loop: CASSLQGFREAFF. The CDR3 DNA reads as TGTGCCAGCAGCCTCCAGGGTTTCAGGGAAGCTTTCTTT.

This clone is labeled medium-sized. The rearrangement uses TRBV5-4 and TRBJ1-2, with TRBD1 identical over 9 bases. Germline values: CDR1 SGHNT, CDR2 YYREEE (reference sequence). Unmatched junction bases numbered 3, after V lost 1 base and J lost 2 bases. The length of the CDR3 is 15 residues. The CDR3 is CASSLRGQGNYGYTF. The CDR3 coding sequence is TGTGCCAGCAGCTTGCGTGGACAGGGGAACTATGGCTACACCTTC.

V gene TRBV6-5 combines with J gene TRBJ2-1, with a possible D match to TRBD1 (6 bases). With 2 bases removed from V and 7 bases from J, the gap between germline ends came to 15 bases. The CDR3 covers 15 residues. The germline gives CDR1 MNHEY, CDR2 SVGAGI. CDR3 residues: CASSYGQTKLNEQFF. In DNA form, the CDR3 reads TGTGCCAGCAGTTACGGACAGACCAAGTTAAATGAGCAGTTCTTC.

The V call is TRBV9, the J call TRBJ1-4; D is ambiguous. The CDR3 extends over 16 amino acids. V dropped 0 bases and J dropped 7 bases, with 16 bases sitting between them. Germline V lookup: CDR1 SGDLS, CDR2 YYNGEE. In DNA, the CDR3 is TGTGCCAGCAGCGTAGCGGGGATCGGCCCTGCTGAAAAACTGTTTTTT. It is translated as CASSVAGIGPAEKLFF.

The chain has TRBV10-3 and TRBJ1-2, with TRBD1 as a possible D gene (5 bases). V was pared by 7 bases and J by 3 bases, with 12 bases between. The CDR3 contains 13 residues. CDR1 is ENHRY, CDR2 SYGVKD, per germline. CDR3 sequence reads: CAITPVTDYGYTF. Here the CDR3 DNA reads TGTGCCATCACTCCCGTGACAGACTATGGCTACACCTTC.

The chain is built from TRBV7-9 and TRBJ1-2, with 7 bases that match TRBD1. Germline V gene data show CDR1 as SEHNR and CDR2 as FQNEAQ (reference sequence). The CDR3 is made up of 15 amino acids. With 4 bases clipped from V and 4 bases from J, the junction kept 9 bases outside the gene matches. The CDR3 loop is CASSSGDRAPYGYTF. Here the CDR3 DNA reads TGTGCCAGCAGCTCGGGGGACAGAGCCCCCTATGGCTACACCTTC. Full variable domain (remainder filled in from reference TRBV7-9 and TRBJ1-2): DTGVSQNPRHKITKRGQNVTFRCDPISEHNRLYWYRQTLGQGPEFLTYFQNEAQLEKSRLLSDRFSAERPKGSFSTLEIQRTEQGDSAMYLCASSSGDRAPYGYTFGSGTRLTVV.

The V gene is TRBV30, the J gene TRBJ2-5; 9 bases match TRBD2. There are 15 residues in the CDR3. The germline V gene encodes CDR1 GTSNPN and CDR2 SVGIG (reference sequence). V was pared by 5 bases and J by 2 bases, with 9 bases of the junction left unmatched. CDR3 nucleotide sequence: TGTGCCTGGGGAATGGGGCGGGGGGGGCAAGAGACCCAGTACTTC. As protein: CAWGMGRGGQETQYF.

CDR3 protein: CASSPGQGFYEQYF. CDR3 sequence (DNA): TGTGCCAGCAGCCCGGGACAGGGGTTCTACGAGCAGTACTTC. The chain has TRBV7-8 and TRBJ2-7; TRBD1 aligns across 10 bases. V was clipped by 5 bases and J by 3 bases; unmatched bases: 4. Germline V gene lookup returns CDR1 SGHVS and CDR2 FQNEAQ. The CDR3 has 14 amino acids.

This clone has only a few counts. The gene calls are TRBV18 and TRBJ2-2, with 10 bases identical to TRBD2. Germline lookup yields CDR1 KGHSH and CDR2 LQKENI. After removal of 2 bases from V and 13 bases from J, the junction contained 10 bases not matched to a gene. The CDR3 spans 15 residues. CDR3 protein: CASSPTSGTGRGLFF. Here the CDR3 DNA reads TGTGCCAGCTCACCAACTAGCGGGACCGGCCGAGGGCTGTTTTTT.

This sequence joins TRBV19 and TRBJ2-1; TRBD2 matches at 8 bases. V gave up 3 bases and J gave up 8 bases; unmatched junction bases: 6. The CDR3 sequence is 14 residues long. CDR1 and CDR2 (germline): LNHDA, SQIVND (reference sequence). The CDR3 DNA follows: TGTGCCAGTAGTATGGGACTAGAAACGGATGAGCAGTTCTTC. Its translation: CASSMGLETDEQFF.

The rearrangement uses TRBV5-1 and TRBJ1-2; the D gene is possibly TRBD1 (6 bases). CDR3 size: 15 residues. Germline assignment: CDR1 SGHRS and CDR2 YFSETQ. Trimming pared 0 bases from V and 7 bases from J, leaving 16 bases between. CDR3 in amino acids: CASSLADRTLGGYTF. CDR3 nucleotide sequence: TGCGCCAGCAGCTTGGCTGACAGGACCCTAGGTGGCTACACCTTC.

The chain joins TRBV10-3 to TRBJ1-6; no firm D call. V was pared by 6 bases and J by 5 bases, with 23 bases between. The V gene's germline CDR1 is ENHRY and CDR2 SYGVKD. The CDR3 contains 18 residues. CDR3 protein: CAIRSEVRRGGNNSPLHF. The CDR3 DNA reads as TGTGCCATCAGGAGTGAGGTTAGAAGAGGAGGGAATAATTCACCCCTCCACTTT.

The count of this clone is one. This rearrangement joins TRBV14 to TRBJ2-2, with D possibly matching TRBD2 (5 bases). CDR3 length: 15 residues. V was shortened by 1 base and J by 2 bases, with 8 bases between the two germline ends. CDR1 and CDR2 (germline): SGHDN, FVKESK. The CDR3 coding sequence is TGTGCCAGCAGCCAAGTCGGAGGAAACACCGGGGAGCTGTTTTTT. It specifies CASSQVGGNTGELFF.

This clone appeared a few times. The chain combines TRBV11-2 with TRBJ1-6, with 7 bases that match TRBD1. V lost 4 bases, J lost 2 bases, and 5 bases stayed unmatched. This CDR3 is 16 amino acids long. Germline values: CDR1 SGHAT, CDR2 FQNNGV. Here the CDR3 DNA reads TGTGCCAGCAGCTCCGGCAGGGGGGCCTATAATTCACCCCTCCACTTT. Translated: CASSSGRGAYNSPLHF.

This chain connects TRBV5-6 to TRBJ2-3; D unresolved. V gave up 2 bases and J gave up 4 bases, with 8 bases separating them. Germline V gene lookup returns CDR1 SGHDT and CDR2 YYEEEE. There are 13 residues in the CDR3. The CDR3 DNA reads as TGTGCCAGCAGCTTTTCCAGGTCAGATACGCAGTATTTT. This gives the protein CASSFSRSDTQYF.

V gene TRBV30 combines with J gene TRBJ2-5; the D is unclear. CDR1 and CDR2 (germline): GTSNPN, SVGIG (reference sequence). The CDR3 length is 14 residues. Trimming took 2 bases from V and 4 from J, leaving 14 bases between them. This chain's CDR3 is CAWSLGLAIETQYF. CDR3 sequence (DNA): TGTGCCTGGAGTCTCGGGTTGGCAATAGAGACCCAGTACTTC.

The gene calls are TRBV5-5 and TRBJ1-2; unclear D gene. The ends were cut back, 2 bases at V and 13 bases at J, with 18 bases in the middle. Germline lookup yields CDR1 SGHKS and CDR2 YYEKEE (reference sequence). CDR3 size: 13 residues. The CDR3 region is CASSLVRSRGLTF. CDR3 nucleotide sequence: TGTGCCAGCAGCTTAGTTCGGTCCCGGGGTCTCACCTTC.

The V call is TRBV7-3, the J call TRBJ2-5, with 7 bases aligning to TRBD1. The CDR3 runs to 16 residues. V was clipped by 0 bases and J by 2 bases; unmatched bases: 6. CDR1 and CDR2 (germline): SGHTA, FQGTGA. The CDR3 DNA is TGTGCCAGCAGCTTAACCAACAGGGGCCCACAAGAGACCCAGTACTTC. Translated, it gives CASSLTNRGPQETQYF.

The chain links TRBV9 to TRBJ2-3; TRBD1 agrees at 7 bases. Losses at the gene ends were 3 bases for V and 2 bases for J; bases not matched to a gene: 6. The CDR3 length is 15 residues. Germline V gene data show CDR1 as SGDLS and CDR2 as YYNGEE. CDR3 bases: TGTGCCAGCAGCGCCGGGACAGTAAACACAGATACGCAGTATTTT. Its protein is CASSAGTVNTDTQYF.

The V call is TRBV11-2, the J call TRBJ1-3, with unresolved D. The CDR3 runs to 13 residues. Trimming shortened V by 3 bases and J by 4 bases, and 7 bases separated the two germline ends. Germline V CDR1 and CDR2: SGHAT, FQNNGV. The CDR3 nucleotides are TGTGCCAGCAGCTTTACAGCCGGAAACACCATATATTTT. Its protein is CASSFTAGNTIYF.

Comments on this clone: An end of the junction differs from the germline gene, which may be a read error. The chain recombines TRBV2 with TRBJ2-7, with TRBD2 matching over 13 bases. The length of the CDR3 is 11 residues. Germline loops: CDR1 SNHLY, CDR2 FYNNEI. The CDR3 sequence: CTSGGAYEQYF. The CDR3 bases are TGCACTAGCGGGGGGGCCTACGAGCAGTACTTC.

The chain uses TRBV15 and TRBJ1-2; D may be TRBD1 (5 bases). The length of the CDR3 is 16 residues. Trimming took 0 bases from V and 4 from J, leaving 15 bases between them. In germline, CDR1 is LNHNV, CDR2 YYDKDF (reference sequence). CDR3 amino acids: CATSRDLSGVSYGYTF. For the CDR3, the DNA is TGTGCCACCAGCAGAGATCTCTCGGGGGTGAGCTATGGCTACACCTTC. The full variable domain, with the rest looked up from reference TRBV15 and TRBJ1-2, is DAMVIQNPRYQVTQFGKPVTLSCSQTLNHNVMYWYQQKSSQAPKLLFHYYDKDFNNEADTPDNFQSRRPNTSFCFLDIRSPGLGDTAMYLCATSRDLSGVSYGYTFGSGTRLTVV.

The rearrangement joins TRBV27 to TRBJ1-1, with 9 positions matching TRBD1. The V gene end was trimmed by 5 bases and the J gene end by 5 bases; junction bases not matched to a gene: 6. From germline, CDR1 is MNHEY and CDR2 SMNVEV (reference sequence). This CDR3 region has 14 residues. The CDR3 here is CASSDRDRDTEAFF. The CDR3 coding sequence is TGTGCCAGCAGTGACCGGGACAGGGATACTGAAGCTTTCTTT.

The chain uses TRBV7-3 and TRBJ2-1; tentatively, D is TRBD1 (5 bases). V gave up 4 bases and J gave up 7 bases, with 17 bases separating them. This CDR3 has 15 amino acids. Germline loops: CDR1 SGHTA, CDR2 FQGTGA. The CDR3 nucleotides read TGTGCCAGCAGCTCAGGGATTTCTAAGAGGAATGAGCAGTTCTTC. Translated: CASSSGISKRNEQFF.

This chain connects TRBV11-3 to TRBJ2-5, with 10 bases aligning to TRBD1. With the DNA end fitting TRBJ2-7 better, the J assignment may be wrong. CDR3 size: 15 residues. Germline assignment: CDR1 SGHNT and CDR2 YENEEA. CDR3 nucleotides: TGTGCCAGCAGCTCCGCCGGGACAGGGGATTACGAGCAGTACTTC. Its protein is CASSSAGTGDYEQYF.

The chain carries TRBV25-1 and TRBJ2-2; a weak D match, TRBD1 (6 bases). CDR1 is MGHDK, CDR2 SYGVNS, per germline. Trimming left V 6 bases short and J 6 bases short, with 8 bases between. This CDR3 is built from 12 residues. Here the CDR3 reads CASSSGAGELFF. The CDR3 bases are TGTGCCAGCAGCTCAGGGGCCGGGGAGCTGTTTTTT.

In the case of this clone: Other DNA sequences within the sample encode an identical CDR3. The chain has TRBV13 and TRBJ2-5; the D is unclear. The germline V and J ends were trimmed by 6 bases and 3 bases, with 5 bases remaining between them. The CDR3 is 11 amino acids. Germline values: CDR1 PRHDT, CDR2 FYEKMQ (reference sequence). The CDR3 loop reads CASRLEETQYF. DNA for the CDR3: TGTGCCAGCAGGCTAGAAGAGACCCAGTACTTC.

The V gene is TRBV5-1, the J gene TRBJ1-2; 7 nucleotides match TRBD1. V lost 3 bases, J lost 0 bases, and 8 bases stayed unmatched. Germline CDR1 reads SGHRS; CDR2 reads YFSETQ. CDR3 length: 16 amino acids. The CDR3 bases are TGCGCCAGCAGCTGGGGGCGGGACAGCGCTAACTATGGCTACACCTTC. Translation gives CASSWGRDSANYGYTF.